The 3 T cell receptor beta chains given below trace back to one sample, sequenced in a study of T cell responses to AZD1222 COVID-19 vaccine. Some clones are missing from TCRdb's copy, which holds only in-frame ones; the method was immunoSEQ multiplex PCR. This sample carries approximately 110,000 clones, about 92% of them seen once, and the ten largest clones take roughly 1.2%. The starting material was peripheral blood, obtained on day 0 of AZD1222 vaccination. The receptors come from an adult in good health.

The V and J genes are TRBV24-1 and TRBJ1-2; D gene ambiguous. This CDR3 is 13 amino acids long. V lost 3 bases, J lost 4 bases, and 8 bases lay in between. The germline CDR1 and CDR2 sequences are KGHDR and SFDVKD. The CDR3 nucleotides are TGTGCCACCAGTGATGCGGACGCCTATGGCTACACCTTC. It is translated as CATSDADAYGYTF.

This chain connects TRBV11-1 to TRBJ1-2, with TRBD1 as a possible D gene (6 bases). Germline V gene lookup returns CDR1 SGHAT and CDR2 FQDESV (reference sequence). This CDR3 spans 13 amino acids. The germline V and J ends were trimmed by 4 bases and 4 bases, with 10 bases remaining between them. This chain's CDR3 is CASSSRGLYGYTF. The CDR3 DNA reads TGTGCCAGCAGCTCCAGGGGCCTCTATGGCTACACCTTC.

This chain links TRBV30 with TRBJ1-2; D possibly corresponds to TRBD1 (5 bases). The germline V gene has CDR1 GTSNPN and CDR2 SVGIG (reference sequence). Trimming pared 0 bases from V and 0 bases from J, leaving 5 bases between. The CDR3 has 13 residues. CDR3 sequence (DNA): TGTGCCTGGAGTGTACAGGCTAACTATGGCTACACCTTC. It translates to CAWSVQANYGYTF.